The rows below give T cell receptor beta chains drawn from one sample of a study of blood T cell repertoires in COVID-19. Sequenced by immunoSEQ multiplex PCR; TCRdb stores in-frame clones only, minus some. Of fewer than 400,000 clones listed, around 80% were seen once; the top ten hold around 3%. Sample: peripheral blood. The source is a man younger than 40 with active or convalescent COVID-19. The CDR3 runs from the conserved cysteine through the conserved F or W. Each record gives: D gene, J gene, V gene, clone size, CDR3 protein, CDR3 DNA. A D gene is named only where the DNA matches it firmly. Expanded clones get a size class; other rows say once, few or many, or leave the size out.

-	TRBJ2-5	TRBV2	-	CASNDWTQVGETQYF	TGTGCCAGCAATGACTGGACACAAGTAGGGGAGACCCAGTACTTC
TRBD2	TRBJ2-1	TRBV11-2	-	CASSSPPGGNNEQFF	TGTGCCAGCAGCTCCCCCCCCGGGGGGAACAATGAGCAGTTCTTC
-	TRBJ2-2	TRBV9	-	CASSTYGGQTGELFF	TGTGCCAGCAGCACATATGGAGGGCAGACCGGGGAGCTGTTTTTT
-	TRBJ2-1	TRBV28	few	CASSSGGVLYNEQFF	TGTGCCAGCAGTTCTGGCGGGGTCCTCTACAATGAGCAGTTCTTC
TRBD1	TRBJ1-5	TRBV24-1	-	CATSGLGTGPNQPQHF	TGTGCCACCAGTGGGCTGGGGACAGGCCCCAATCAGCCCCAGCATTTT
-	TRBJ2-2	TRBV9	-	CASSVAGANTGELFF	TGTGCCAGCAGCGTAGCCGGGGCGAACACCGGGGAGCTGTTTTTT
-	TRBJ2-5	TRBV7-8	-	CASSLAKLVAETQYF	TGTGCCAGCAGCTTAGCGAAACTAGTCGCTGAGACCCAGTACTTC
-	TRBJ1-1	TRBV5-4	few	CASRGGTEAFF	TGTGCCAGCAGAGGGGGCACTGAAGCTTTCTTT
-	TRBJ1-1	TRBV9	-	CASSLNEGDEAFF	TGTGCCAGCAGCTTAAATGAGGGTGATGAAGCTTTCTTT
TRBD2	TRBJ2-7	TRBV5-1	-	CASSSSSGGPLLIYEQYF	TGCGCCAGCAGCTCTTCTAGCGGGGGTCCCCTCCTTATCTACGAGCAGTACTTC
-	TRBJ2-1	TRBV11-2	-	CASSLDPGLNYNEQFF	TGTGCCAGCAGCTTAGATCCCGGACTGAATTACAATGAGCAGTTCTTC
-	TRBJ1-2	TRBV7-9	-	CASSLESGYTF	TGTGCCAGCAGCCTGGAGAGTGGCTACACCTTC
TRBD1	TRBJ1-2	TRBV10-3	-	CAIRPGQGRARGYGYTF	TGTGCCATCAGGCCGGGACAGGGAAGGGCACGGGGCTATGGCTACACCTTC
TRBD2	TRBJ2-3	TRBV5-3	-	CARSLLLGLAGDGGWTDTQYF	TGTGCCAGAAGCCTTCTCCTCGGACTAGCGGGAGATGGGGGGTGGACAGATACGCAGTATTTT
TRBD2	TRBJ2-5	TRBV7-2	-	CASSFSGGETQYF	TGTGCCAGCAGCTTTTCGGGAGGGGAGACCCAGTACTTC
TRBD1	TRBJ2-7	TRBV27	-	CASSSHLTGGKYF	TGTGCCAGCAGTTCCCATCTGACAGGGGGAAAGTACTTC
-	TRBJ1-1	TRBV4-2	-	CASSQDPGYSEAFF	TGTGCCAGCAGCCAAGATCCGGGGTATTCTGAAGCTTTCTTT
-	TRBJ2-3	TRBV24-1	-	CATQTRDNTDTQYF	TGTGCCACACAAACCCGGGACAACACAGATACGCAGTATTTT
-	TRBJ1-6	TRBV4-1	many	CASSSGREDGPLHF	TGCGCCAGCAGTTCAGGGCGAGAAGATGGACCCCTCCACTTT
TRBD2	TRBJ2-3	TRBV9	-	CASSVEAGGIDTQYF	TGTGCCAGCAGCGTAGAAGCGGGAGGAATAGATACGCAGTATTTT
-	TRBJ2-3	TRBV24-1	-	CATSDSRISGGTDTQYF	TGTGCCACCAGTGACTCTAGGATCTCAGGGGGCACAGATACGCAGTATTTT
TRBD2	TRBJ2-3	TRBV5-5	-	CASSFSAGGTDTQYF	TGTGCCAGCAGCTTTTCAGCGGGGGGTACAGATACGCAGTATTTT
TRBD2	TRBJ2-1	TRBV28	-	CASYLAGFDNEQFF	TGTGCCAGCTACCTAGCGGGTTTCGATAATGAGCAGTTCTTC
-	TRBJ1-1	TRBV3-1/TRBV3-2	once	CASSQDRGWTEAFF	TGTGCCAGCAGCCAAGATAGAGGTTGGACTGAAGCTTTCTTT
-	TRBJ2-4	TRBV12-3/TRBV12-4	-	CASTPGDIQYF	TGTGCCAGCACCCCCGGGGACATTCAGTACTTC
-	TRBJ2-3	TRBV7-9	-	CASSLTAGRVADTQYF	TGTGCCAGCAGCCTCACGGCCGGCAGGGTGGCAGATACGCAGTATTTT
-	TRBJ2-5	TRBV19	once	CASSIGHTQETQYF	TGTGCCAGTAGTATAGGACATACGCAAGAGACCCAGTACTTC
TRBD1	TRBJ2-7	TRBV14	-	CASSLIRGDRVDEQYF	TGTGCCAGCAGCCTCATCCGCGGGGACAGGGTGGACGAGCAGTACTTC
TRBD1	TRBJ1-1	TRBV9	-	CASSAVSPGQGEAFF	TGTGCCAGCAGCGCCGTATCGCCGGGACAGGGTGAAGCTTTCTTT
-	TRBJ1-4	TRBV21-1	-	CASSPAQLTLYEKLFF	TGTGCCAGCAGTCCCGCCCAGTTAACCTTGTACGAAAAACTGTTTTTT
TRBD1	TRBJ1-2	TRBV7-6	-	CASSLEQGANYGYTF	TGTGCCAGCAGCTTAGAACAGGGGGCCAACTATGGCTACACCTTC
-	TRBJ1-2	TRBV7-2	-	CASSLSRQTSNYGYTF	TGTGCCAGCAGCTTAAGTCGACAGACCAGCAACTATGGCTACACCTTC